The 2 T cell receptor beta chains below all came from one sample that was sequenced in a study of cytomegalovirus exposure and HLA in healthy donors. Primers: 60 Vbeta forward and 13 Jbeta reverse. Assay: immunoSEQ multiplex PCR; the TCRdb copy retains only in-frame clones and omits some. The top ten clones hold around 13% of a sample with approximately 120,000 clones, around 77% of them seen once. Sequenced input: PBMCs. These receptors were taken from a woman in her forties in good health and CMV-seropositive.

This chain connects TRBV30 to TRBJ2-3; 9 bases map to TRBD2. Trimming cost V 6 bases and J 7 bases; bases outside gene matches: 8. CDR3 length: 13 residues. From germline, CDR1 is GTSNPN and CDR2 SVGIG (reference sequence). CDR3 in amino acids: CACASGTKNTQYF. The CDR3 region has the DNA TGTGCCTGCGCTAGCGGGACGAAAAATACGCAGTATTTT.

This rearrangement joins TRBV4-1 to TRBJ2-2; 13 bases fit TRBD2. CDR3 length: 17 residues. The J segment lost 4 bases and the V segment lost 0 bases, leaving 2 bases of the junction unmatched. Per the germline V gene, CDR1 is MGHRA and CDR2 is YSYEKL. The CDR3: CASSQDRLAGGTGELFF. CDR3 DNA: TGCGCCAGCAGCCAAGATCGACTAGCGGGAGGCACCGGGGAGCTGTTTTTT.